This is a list of T cell receptor beta chains from one sample in a study of blood T cell repertoires in COVID-19. Profiled with immunoSEQ multiplex PCR; TCRdb holds only in-frame clones, not every one. The data contain under 85,000 clones, around 83% of them singletons. Sequencing used peripheral blood. These TCRs come from a man aged 50-60 years with active COVID-19. The CDR3 runs from the conserved cysteine through the conserved F or W. The order of the fields is J gene, V gene, CDR3 protein.

TRBJ2-2 | TRBV7-3 | CASSLHGNTGELFF
TRBJ1-1 | TRBV7-3 | CASSLSGDTEAFF
TRBJ2-7 | TRBV10-3 | CAISESPLRESRQYF
TRBJ2-1 | TRBV3-1/TRBV3-2 | CASSPLTQGSYNEQFF
TRBJ1-1 | TRBV28 | CASSTHRAITEAFF
TRBJ2-1 | TRBV20-1 | CSASWGLAGARDEQFF
TRBJ2-5 | TRBV19 | CASRTQGALEETQYF
TRBJ1-2 | TRBV7-9 | CASSLASVAFYGYTF
TRBJ2-3 | TRBV4-1 | CASSQDSGGVGDTQYF
TRBJ2-1 | TRBV20-1 | CSASFEERGSQFF
TRBJ2-3 | TRBV29-1 | CSVNPPDIPSTDTQYF
TRBJ2-1 | TRBV4-1 | CASSQGLILAGLYNEQFF
TRBJ2-1 | TRBV18 | CASSPGLAGEGEQFF
TRBJ1-1 | TRBV7-6 | CASSLGGSGGNTEAFF
TRBJ1-2 | TRBV10-1 | CASSESRGYGYTF
TRBJ2-1 | TRBV18 | CASSPTSSAGAYNEQFF
TRBJ2-7 | TRBV5-6 | CASSSRLALSYEQYF
TRBJ2-2 | TRBV5-1 | CASQNTGELFF
TRBJ2-7 | TRBV30 | CAWRGKGGSYEQYF
TRBJ1-1 | TRBV9 | CASSRDLRDTEAFF
TRBJ1-3 | TRBV5-6 | CASRRRAGNTIYF
TRBJ2-1 | TRBV4-1 | CASSQEVSDGGGNEQFF
TRBJ1-1 | TRBV20-1 | CSAVDSVKAFF
TRBJ2-7 | TRBV28 | CASSKGQGGYEQYF
TRBJ2-1 | TRBV25-1 | CASRGRREQFF
TRBJ2-7 | TRBV18 | CASSPLRDSQSSYEQYF
TRBJ2-5 | TRBV11-2 | CASSLGAEETQYF
TRBJ2-1 | TRBV24-1 | CATSDSSLAGGYNEQFF
TRBJ2-7 | TRBV15 | CATSRDFLAVTSYEQYF
TRBJ1-4 | TRBV28 | CASSLGGFNEKLFF
TRBJ2-1 | TRBV7-9 | CASSQGLAEYNEQFF
TRBJ2-3 | TRBV11-2 | CASSFGLGGRTDTQYF
TRBJ2-3 | TRBV27 | CASSLRGTDTQYF
TRBJ2-2 | TRBV21-1 | CASDAGTGIGELFF
TRBJ2-1 | TRBV5-5 | CASSPAGVRGTNEQFF
TRBJ2-3 | TRBV28 | CASIQSGRPDTQYF
TRBJ2-3 | TRBV5-5 | CASSRQHTDTQYF
TRBJ2-1 | TRBV28 | CASKASGYNEQFF
TRBJ2-1 | TRBV9 | CASSPPGGGGANEQFF
TRBJ2-1 | TRBV12-3/TRBV12-4 | CASIQGGGYEQFF
TRBJ2-1 | TRBV7-2 | CASSPDRESYNEQFF
TRBJ2-6 | TRBV5-4 | CASSFFGLRTGANVLTF
TRBJ2-3 | TRBV11-1 | CASSLDGGTTDTQYF
TRBJ2-1 | TRBV9 | CASSPGQGFDEQFF
TRBJ2-3 | TRBV5-4 | CASSLVTDTQYF
TRBJ1-4 | TRBV2 | CASRYLQGGRATNEKLFF
TRBJ2-7 | TRBV3-1/TRBV3-2 | CASSQGPGHEQYF
TRBJ2-1 | TRBV11-3 | CASSKSGRWDEQFF
TRBJ2-3 | TRBV19 | CASRDRGGADTQYF
TRBJ2-5 | TRBV12-5 | CASGTDRTGGETQYF
TRBJ1-5 | TRBV28 | CASTGGREFGQPQHF
TRBJ2-5 | TRBV28 | CASTPGGLKVSQYF
TRBJ2-1 | TRBV5-1 | CASRGDIPYNEQFF
TRBJ2-7 | TRBV7-9 | CASSFNSYEQYF
TRBJ1-4 | TRBV5-1 | CASSLGGQGGEKLFF